This TCR beta chain derives from a study of early T cells in non-severe SARS-CoV-2 infection (dated by TCRdb to the early 2020s). With regard to the full study: Bulk RNA from unsorted whole blood was used for TCR sequencing, so alpha and beta chains could not be paired.

This clonotype was found many times. Its antigen is not yet known. Base qualities are missing; no much larger clone stands one base away. The study was a case-control design nested within a healthcare worker cohort in London, UK, with weekly nasopharyngeal swab PCR tests and blood sampling. Healthcare workers were recruited between 23 and 31 March 2020, during the week of the UK lockdown, and were followed weekly for up to roughly 16 weeks. The paper's findings and limits, for the study overall: VDJdb matching was skewed toward anti-spike CD8 responses, so virus-specific expansions were likely underestimated and private and CD4 specificities were missed.

The library relied on 5' RACE. Sequencer: NextSeq 500. In the TCR library protocol, unique molecular identifiers were attached to individual cDNA molecules to correct for PCR bias and sequencing error. Both TCR alpha and beta chains were sequenced, and tight co-correlation was observed between alpha and beta sequence abundances in each sample. As for the original processing: Decombinator V4 was used to annotate the V gene, J gene and CDR3 of the TCR sequences. Expanded TCRs were defined as changing significantly between any two time points under a Poisson model with p below 0.0001. Abundances of TCRs were expressed as counts per million after normalisation to the total number of TCRs sequenced in each sample. TRAV1-2 paired with TRAJ12, TRAJ20 or TRAJ33 defined MAIT TCRs, while TRAV10 paired with TRAJ18 defined iNKT TCRs. VDJdb, accessed on 1 November 2021, was searched for TCRs annotated for CMV, EBV and SARS-CoV-2, and TCRs annotated for more than one antigen were excluded. The raw public reads went through TCRdb reprocessing: fastp at Q25, MiXCR clone calling, in-frame beta chains kept. For every CDR3 protein sequence, its rows merge into one entry that carries the most common genes and DNA. For this entry, the V and J calls and clone size follow TCRdb and not the study's own pipeline. Counted in this sample were more than 20,000 distinct CDR3 sequences; around 3.9% of them appeared once. The top ten constitute approximately 4% of the sample.

Between the V and J ends, shortened by 4 bases and 6 bases respectively, the junction contains 20 bases. Measured from the cysteine to the phenylalanine, the CDR3 is 16 residues long. This entry keeps only the CDR3 DNA: 48 bases, framed from base 1. In this chain, TRBV12-3 or TRBV12-4 is recombined with TRBJ2-3, with no confident D gene call. The source is an adult who was a healthcare worker with PCR-confirmed SARS-CoV-2 infection or an uninfected control (not recorded which). Sequencing was done on a sample of whole blood. The bases are TGTGCCAGCAGTTCAGAATCCCCCGCTGCCGGGGATACGCAGTATTTT. Its amino acids are CASSSESPAAGDTQYF.